Listed here are 31 T cell receptor beta chains from one sample, sequenced in a study of siplizumab effects on memory and regulatory T cells. The protocol was immunoSEQ multiplex PCR, while the TCRdb copy is restricted to in-frame clones and leaves out a portion. The sample gives fewer than 85,000 clones, roughly 94% of which show up once; 15% to 20% is in the top ten. The sample consisted of CD8+ T cells sorted from blood. The receptor source for this set is a human donor in good health.

The chain combines TRBV4-2 with TRBJ2-7; 7 positions agree with TRBD2. Germline-derived CDR1 and CDR2 are LGHNA and YNFKEQ. V lost 3 bases, J lost 3 bases, and 11 bases stayed unmatched. The length of the CDR3 is 16 residues. CDR3 bases: TGTGCCAGCAGCCAGGGGATGGGTCGGGAGGACTACGAGCAGTACTTC. Translating gives CASSQGMGREDYEQYF.

The chain links TRBV27 to TRBJ1-4; weak D call: TRBD1 (6 bases). Trimming took 6 bases from V and 13 from J, leaving 21 bases between them. The CDR3 spans 14 residues. CDR1 is MNHEY, CDR2 SMNVEV, per germline (reference sequence). CDR3 in DNA: TGTGCCAGCAGGGTGACAGGCCCCGGTGGGACACTGTTTTTT. The encoded protein is CASRVTGPGGTLFF.

This clone has just a few counts. J is TRBJ1-1 and V is TRBV19; 8 bases match TRBD1. Losses at the gene ends were 5 bases for V and 1 base for J; bases not matched to a gene: 6. The CDR3 sequence is 15 residues long. Germline V gene data show CDR1 as LNHDA and CDR2 as SQIVND (reference sequence). The CDR3 nucleotides read TGTGCCAGTAGTTTCACAGGGGGTTCGAACACTGAAGCTTTCTTT. This translates into CASSFTGGSNTEAFF. The whole variable domain, filled in from reference TRBV19 and TRBJ1-1, reads DGGITQSPKYLFRKEGQNVTLSCEQNLNHDAMYWYRQDPGQGLRLIYYSQIVNDFQKGDIAEGYSVSREKKESFPLTVTSAQKNPTAFYLCASSFTGGSNTEAFFGQGTRLTVV.

The chain is built from TRBV19 and TRBJ2-7, with D unresolved. Trimming took off 6 bases at V and 0 bases at J, with 12 bases between the two ends. The germline V gene encodes CDR1 LNHDA and CDR2 SQIVND (reference sequence). The CDR3 sequence is 14 residues long. The CDR3 coding sequence is TGTGCCAGTAGAGTAAGCAGGAGCTCCTACGAGCAGTACTTC. Translating it yields CASRVSRSSYEQYF.

The V call is TRBV4-1, the J call TRBJ2-7; TRBD2 is a possible D gene (6 bases). Germline V gene sequence: CDR1 MGHRA, CDR2 YSYEKL. The CDR3 extends over 14 amino acids. Trimming removed 3 bases from V and 3 bases from J, with 12 bases in between. The CDR3 coding sequence is TGCGCCAGCAGCCACCGACTAGGGATCTACGAGCAGTACTTC. Its translation is CASSHRLGIYEQYF.

The chain recombines TRBV6-1 with TRBJ1-1; D remains ambiguous. The germline V and J ends were trimmed by 2 bases and 6 bases, with 7 bases remaining between them. In germline, CDR1 is MNHNS, CDR2 SASEGT. This CDR3 has 12 residues. Written as DNA, the CDR3 is TGTGCCAGCAGTGAAATTATCCCTGAAGCTTTCTTT. Protein sequence: CASSEIIPEAFF.

The chain combines TRBV28 with TRBJ2-7; D not certain. The CDR3 sequence is 13 residues long. CDR1 is MDHEN and CDR2 is SYDVKM in the germline V gene. Trimming removed 8 bases from V and 0 bases from J, with 11 bases in between. CDR3 sequence (DNA): TGTGCCAGCCACTCAAGCAACTCCTACGAGCAGTACTTC. Its protein is CASHSSNSYEQYF. Filled out from reference TRBV28 and TRBJ2-7, the complete variable domain reads DVKVTQSSRYLVKRTGEKVFLECVQDMDHENMFWYRQDPGLGLRLIYFSYDVKMKEKGDIPEGYSVSREKKERFSLILESASTNQTSMYLCASHSSNSYEQYFGPGTRLTVT.

There are a few counts of this clone. The chain uses TRBV10-1 and TRBJ2-3; 11 positions agree with TRBD2. Germline-derived CDR1 and CDR2 are WNHNN and SYGVQD (reference sequence). This CDR3 is built from 16 residues. J lost 2 bases, V lost 3 bases, and 4 bases had no gene match. The CDR3 spells CASSDHSGRATDTQYF. CDR3 coding DNA: TGCGCCAGCAGTGACCATAGCGGGAGGGCCACAGATACGCAGTATTTT.

The rearrangement links TRBV10-1 to TRBJ2-2; 8 nucleotides match TRBD2. V lost 0 bases to trimming and J lost 7 bases; unmatched junction nucleotides: 4. The CDR3 length is 15 residues. Germline V gene data show CDR1 as WNHNN and CDR2 as SYGVQD (reference sequence). The CDR3 DNA reads as TGCGCCAGCAGTGAGTCGGGACTAGGGGTCGGGGAGCTGTTTTTT. Protein: CASSESGLGVGELFF.

The J gene is TRBJ2-7, the V gene TRBV27; D possibly matches TRBD1 or TRBD2 (5 bases each). Trimming took off 6 bases at V and 2 bases at J, with 23 bases between the two ends. Per germline, CDR1 MNHEY and CDR2 SMNVEV (reference sequence). The CDR3 spans 17 residues. CDR3 loop: CASRLVGASGRAYEQYF. CDR3 DNA: TGTGCCAGCAGGCTCGTCGGGGCGAGCGGACGGGCCTACGAGCAGTACTTC.

V is TRBV7-8 and J is TRBJ2-1; 8 positions match TRBD1. Germline lookup yields CDR1 SGHVS and CDR2 FQNEAQ. The trim removed 5 bases at V and 10 bases at J, leaving 10 bases unmatched. CDR3 length: 14 amino acids. The CDR3 DNA follows: TGTGCCAGCAGCCCTTGGACAGGGCATGAAGAGCAGTTCTTC. It translates to CASSPWTGHEEQFF.

CDR3: CASSPGLGSSYEQYF. The CDR3 bases are TGTGCCAGCAGCCCGGGCCTCGGTAGCTCCTACGAGCAGTACTTC. This chain links TRBV7-6 with TRBJ2-7; D not resolved. V lost 5 bases to trimming and J lost 0 bases, with 14 bases between them. The germline V gene encodes CDR1 SGHVS and CDR2 FNYEAQ. The CDR3 covers 15 residues.

This clone was recorded only once. The chain employs TRBV7-8 and TRBJ2-5, with 7 nucleotides matching TRBD1. The CDR3 consists of 16 residues. The V segment lost 3 bases and the J segment 3 bases; nucleotides outside the gene matches: 10. The germline V gene has CDR1 SGHVS and CDR2 FQNEAQ. Here the CDR3 reads CASSFIRQGTKETQYF. CDR3 sequence (DNA): TGTGCCAGCAGCTTTATTCGACAGGGAACCAAAGAGACCCAGTACTTC.

V is TRBV4-1 and J is TRBJ2-1; 8 nucleotides align to TRBD2. Per germline, CDR1 MGHRA and CDR2 YSYEKL. The CDR3 sequence is 18 residues long. V trimming: 4 bases; J trimming: 2 bases; junction bases outside the gene matches: 13. The DNA for the CDR3 is TGCGCCAGCAGCCCGAGCGGGAGAGCCCAGAGTGCCTACAATGAGCAGTTCTTC. Protein sequence: CASSPSGRAQSAYNEQFF.

This chain uses TRBV29-1 with TRBJ2-5; maybe TRBD2 (5 bases). Trimming pared 5 bases from V and 2 bases from J, leaving 18 bases between. This CDR3 contains 15 residues. Germline lookup yields CDR1 SQVTM and CDR2 ANQGSEA. CDR3 DNA sequence: TGCAGCGTTCCCCCCATCTGGGGAGAACAAGAGACCCAGTACTTC. Translation: CSVPPIWGEQETQYF. Variable domain in full (rest from reference TRBV29-1 and TRBJ2-5): SAVISQKPSRDICQRGTSLTIQCQVDSQVTMMFWYRQQPGQSLTLIATANQGSEATYESGFVIDKFPISRPNLTFSTLTVSNMSPEDSSIYLCSVPPIWGEQETQYFGPGTRLLVL.

This sequence joins TRBV7-9 and TRBJ2-7; D gene unclear. V was shortened by 8 bases and J by 2 bases, with 13 bases between the two germline ends. The CDR3 is made up of 13 amino acids. Germline V gene sequence: CDR1 SEHNR, CDR2 FQNEAQ (reference sequence). CDR3 in amino acids: CASAGLNTYEQYF. For the CDR3, the DNA is TGTGCCAGCGCCGGCCTTAATACCTACGAGCAGTACTTC.

The gene calls are TRBV19 and TRBJ1-4; 8 bases match TRBD1. The CDR3 has 18 amino acids. After removal of 4 bases from V and 3 bases from J, the junction contained 13 bases not matched to a gene. In germline, CDR1 is LNHDA, CDR2 SQIVND (reference sequence). As DNA, the CDR3 is TGTGCCAGTAGTACCGGAAGCCCGGACAGGGAGGCTAATGAAAAACTGTTTTTT. This sequence encodes CASSTGSPDREANEKLFF.

This sequence joins TRBV29-1 and TRBJ2-2, with 9 bases that match TRBD1. CDR1 SQVTM and CDR2 ANQGSEA come from the germline V gene. The CDR3 extends over 14 amino acids. V lost 5 bases, J lost 7 bases, and 8 bases stayed unmatched. The DNA for the CDR3 is TGCAGCGTTCTAACCGGGACAGGGAGCGGGGAGCTGTTTTTT. This translates into CSVLTGTGSGELFF.

This clone was detected once. This chain connects TRBV7-3 to TRBJ2-7; 9 bases are a match to TRBD2. Germline loops: CDR1 SGHTA, CDR2 FQGTGA. The CDR3 sequence is 16 residues long. After removal of 1 base from V and 4 bases from J, the junction contained 8 bases not matched to a gene. The CDR3, as DNA: TGTGCCAGCAGCTTAAGCCTAGCGGGAAAGCGGTACGAGCAGTACTTC. Its translation: CASSLSLAGKRYEQYF.

The CDR3 sequence: CASSVVAIAGGNEQFF. The CDR3 DNA reads TGTGCCAGCAGCGTAGTCGCGATAGCGGGAGGCAATGAGCAGTTCTTC. The rearrangement links TRBV9 to TRBJ2-1; 10 bases map to TRBD2. This CDR3 region has 16 residues. CDR1 SGDLS and CDR2 YYNGEE come from the germline V gene. The trim removed 0 bases at V and 6 bases at J, leaving 6 bases unmatched.

The rearrangement uses TRBV10-2 and TRBJ2-3, with D uncertain. CDR1 and CDR2 (germline): WSHSY, SAAADI. The CDR3 spans 15 residues. V lost 2 bases and J lost 0, with 9 bases in between. The CDR3 DNA reads TGCGCCAGCAGTGAGAGGATGAGTAGCACAGATACGCAGTATTTT. Translation: CASSERMSSTDTQYF.

In nucleotides, the CDR3 is TGCAGCGTTGAAGGTGGACTAGCGGTACAAGAGACCCAGTACTTC. It codes for CSVEGGLAVQETQYF. The chain joins TRBV29-1 to TRBJ2-5; TRBD2 matches at 10 bases. Germline V gene lookup returns CDR1 SQVTM and CDR2 ANQGSEA. CDR3 length equals 15 residues. V dropped 1 base and J dropped 2; count of bases not matched to a gene: 4.

The genes are TRBV10-3 and TRBJ1-1, with D unresolved. CDR1 is ENHRY and CDR2 is SYGVKD in the germline V gene. Trimming took off 7 bases at V and 4 bases at J, with 7 bases between the two ends. The CDR3 runs to 11 residues. Here the CDR3 DNA reads TGTGCCATCACTCTGGGCACTGAAGCTTTCTTT. Encoded protein: CAITLGTEAFF.

V is TRBV23-1 and J is TRBJ2-7, with D perhaps given as TRBD1 or TRBD2 (5 bases each). TRBV23-1 is an ORF; its function is uncertain. Trimming removed 4 bases from V and 7 bases from J, with 32 bases in between. The CDR3 extends over 19 amino acids. The CDR3 is CASSRLRSQGAYPRWEQYF. CDR3 coding DNA: TGCGCCAGCAGTCGCCTACGGTCGCAGGGAGCCTATCCTCGTTGGGAGCAGTACTTC.

V usage is TRBV27 and J usage is TRBJ1-1; tentative D call: TRBD1 (5 bases). The V end lost 2 bases, the J end lost 4 bases, and 11 bases lay between the germline ends. The CDR3 runs to 14 residues. Germline assignment: CDR1 MNHEY and CDR2 SMNVEV (reference sequence). CDR3 residues: CASSLGGSSTEAFF. The DNA for the CDR3 is TGTGCCAGCAGTTTAGGGGGGAGCTCCACTGAAGCTTTCTTT.

The gene calls are TRBV9 and TRBJ2-3; no firm D call. Trimming removed 2 bases at V and 4 bases at J, with 8 bases between. Germline CDR1 reads SGDLS; CDR2 reads YYNGEE. The CDR3 spans 13 residues. The DNA of the CDR3 is TGTGCCAGCAGCGTCACGGGCGCAGATACGCAGTATTTT. Translating it yields CASSVTGADTQYF.

This chain links TRBV11-3 with TRBJ2-1, with 8 nucleotides matching TRBD2. The CDR3 consists of 13 residues. With 10 bases clipped from V and 9 bases from J, the junction kept 11 bases outside the gene matches. Germline V gene data show CDR1 as SGHNT and CDR2 as YENEEA. CDR3 in DNA: TGTGCCACCTATCCCAGGACTAGCTGTGAGCAGTTCTTC. Translating gives CATYPRTSCEQFF. Based on the CDR3 plus reference TRBV11-3 and TRBJ2-1, the full variable domain is EAGVVQSPRYKIIEKKQPVAFWCNPISGHNTLYWYLQNLGQGPELLIRYENEEAVDDSQLPKDRFSAERLKGVDSTLKIQPAELGDSAVYLCATYPRTSCEQFFGPGTRLTVL.

The gene calls are TRBV6-4 and TRBJ2-7; D ambiguous. This CDR3 region has 10 residues. Germline loops: CDR1 MRHNA, CDR2 SNTAGT. V lost 2 bases, J lost 5 bases, and 1 base lay in between. The CDR3 sequence: CASSDNEQYF. DNA of the CDR3: TGTGCCAGCAGTGACAACGAGCAGTACTTC.

This rearrangement joins TRBV12-2 to TRBJ2-1; the D call in the table, TRBD2, was not verified against the DNA. TRBV12-2 is shown as a pseudogene. The CDR3 sequence is 15 residues long. CDR3 sequence (DNA): TGTGCAAGTCCCTCAGGGACTACCTCCTACAATGAGCAGTTCTTC. This sequence encodes CASPSGTTSYNEQFF.

V and J are TRBV4-1 and TRBJ2-3, with D hard to call. V was pared by 2 bases and J by 4 bases, with 10 bases between. Germline-derived CDR1 and CDR2 are MGHRA and YSYEKL. The CDR3 runs 14 residues. The CDR3 loop reads CASSQREEADTQYF. CDR3 coding DNA: TGCGCCAGCAGCCAACGAGAAGAGGCAGATACGCAGTATTTT.

The chain is built from TRBV2 and TRBJ2-7; the match to TRBD2 covers 8 bases. This CDR3 is 14 amino acids long. Germline CDR1 is SNHLY and CDR2 is FYNNEI. The V gene end was trimmed by 6 bases and the J gene end by 5 bases; junction bases not matched to a gene: 9. CDR3 bases: TGTGCCAGCAGACCCGAAGCGGGAGTTGACGAGCAGTACTTC. Residues: CASRPEAGVDEQYF. The variable domain in full, completed from reference TRBV2 and TRBJ2-7, reads EPEVTQTPSHQVTQMGQEVILRCVPISNHLYFYWYRQILGQKVEFLVSFYNNEISEKSEIFDDQFSVERPDGSNFTLKIRSTKLEDSAMYFCASRPEAGVDEQYFGPGTRLTVT.